A selection of T cell receptor beta chains follows, all from one sample in a study of cytomegalovirus exposure and HLA in healthy donors. Only in-frame clones appear in the TCRdb table, and some are missing; sequencing was by immunoSEQ multiplex PCR. Recorded here are about 200,000 clones; the top ten clones represent 0.74%. The sample comprised PBMCs. The receptors shown here come from a boy younger than 18 in good health and CMV-seronegative. Both conserved end residues are trimmed from each CDR3. D genes are given only for firm matches.

D: -; V: TRBV7-9; CDR3: ASSLRVNEQY
D: -; V: TRBV19; CDR3: ASSVLESGYEQY
D: -; V: TRBV9; CDR3: ASSVGSGARSSYEQY
D: -; V: TRBV2; CDR3: ASSEVGQTTYGYT
D: TRBD2; V: TRBV11-2; CDR3: ASSPGLTGLALQETQY
D: -; V: TRBV29-1; CDR3: SVGGARTHTDTQY
D: TRBD1; V: TRBV9; CDR3: ASSPDRDYGYT
D: -; V: TRBV7-2; CDR3: ASSLSVHRDSYEQY
D: TRBD1; V: TRBV10-3; CDR3: AISQGAGDEQF
D: TRBD1; V: TRBV5-6; CDR3: ASSWVDGQGSPLH
D: -; V: TRBV19; CDR3: ASTKGGTPNTEAF
D: -; V: TRBV6-5; CDR3: ASRDSKETQY
D: TRBD2; V: TRBV30; CDR3: AWSRGEGHYNEQF
D: -; V: TRBV9; CDR3: ASSVAPVPPYEQY
D: -; V: TRBV4-1; CDR3: ASSQEGLSSYEQY
D: TRBD2; V: TRBV4-1; CDR3: ASSPLGGTSGRYQETQY
D: TRBD1; V: TRBV7-9; CDR3: ASTYGTEEF
D: TRBD2; V: TRBV7-3; CDR3: ASSPTSGGGNEQF
D: -; V: TRBV7-6; CDR3: ASSLLGRGTEAF
D: -; V: TRBV7-9; CDR3: ASSPTANYGYT
D: TRBD2; V: TRBV4-1; CDR3: ASSHTSGGETYNEQF
D: -; V: TRBV2; CDR3: ASSDPRVFTGELF
D: TRBD1; V: TRBV5-1; CDR3: ASSGPGTGVDTQY
D: TRBD1; V: TRBV6-5; CDR3: ASSSTTGAGELF
D: TRBD1; V: TRBV2; CDR3: ASRNRGDRGYNEQF
D: TRBD2; V: TRBV7-2; CDR3: ASSLGLRGAT
D: TRBD1; V: TRBV19; CDR3: ASSRTGEGNQPQH
D: -; V: TRBV5-6; CDR3: ASSFRRNPSYEQY
D: -; V: TRBV6-1; CDR3: ASSSVPGYEQY
D: -; V: TRBV29-1; CDR3: SVEDPRLAETQY
D: -; V: TRBV7-3; CDR3: ASSLSDGDTEAF
D: -; V: TRBV30; CDR3: AWSVPGHLLGLGF
D: TRBD2; V: TRBV5-1; CDR3: ASSWTRIDGELF
D: TRBD1; V: TRBV2; CDR3: ASSAGTGGYEQY
D: -; V: TRBV6-1; CDR3: ASSEDRVNYRGYT
D: TRBD1; V: TRBV4-1; CDR3: ASSLRQGRSDTQY
D: -; V: TRBV20-1; CDR3: SAEQGVKLF
D: TRBD2; V: TRBV5-4; CDR3: ASTKRGGTDTQY
D: -; V: TRBV4-1; CDR3: ASSQESFAGHADTQY
D: TRBD1; V: TRBV5-1; CDR3: ASSLDRGEGETEAF
D: -; V: TRBV18; CDR3: ASSLYAGELV
D: -; V: TRBV7-2; CDR3: ASSLGHGMTEAF
D: -; V: TRBV11-2; CDR3: ASSLDSTGETQY
D: TRBD1; V: TRBV2; CDR3: ASLPDRVNTGELF
D: TRBD1; V: TRBV27; CDR3: ASSRTGQGTNQPQH
D: -; V: TRBV7-9; CDR3: ASSSDLGPLKLF